The sequence of this TCR beta chain was determined in a study of blood T cell repertoires in COVID-19. For the study at large: COVID-19 samples, acute and convalescent, were from the United States, Italy and Spain. Sample material is recorded as cDNA or gDNA derived from T cells, B-cell-depleted T cells, or PBMCs.

Profiled with immunoSEQ multiplex PCR; TCRdb holds only in-frame clones, not every one. This sample has about 90,000 clones; around 87% occur once, and the top ten carry roughly 15%. V was trimmed by 1 base and J by 3 bases, leaving 13 bases between them. CDR3 length: 15 residues. Germline V gene data show CDR1 as KGHSH and CDR2 as LQKENI. Sequencing used peripheral blood. This clonotype was obtained from a male donor with acute or convalescent COVID-19. The chain couples TRBV18 to TRBJ2-7; D is perhaps TRBD1 (6 bases). The CDR3, as DNA: TGTGCCAGCTCACCACTCCGGACAGCTCGCTACGAGCAGTACTTC. Residues: CASSPLRTARYEQYF.